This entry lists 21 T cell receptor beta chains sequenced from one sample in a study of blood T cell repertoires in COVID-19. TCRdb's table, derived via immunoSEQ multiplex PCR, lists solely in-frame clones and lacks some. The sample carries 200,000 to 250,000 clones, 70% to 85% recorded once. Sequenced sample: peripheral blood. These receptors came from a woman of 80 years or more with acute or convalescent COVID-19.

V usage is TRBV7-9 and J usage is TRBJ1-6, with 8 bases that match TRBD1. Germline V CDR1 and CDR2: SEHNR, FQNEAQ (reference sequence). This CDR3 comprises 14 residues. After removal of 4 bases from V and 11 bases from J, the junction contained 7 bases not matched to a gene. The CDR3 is CASSSWTGPTPLHF. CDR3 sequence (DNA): TGTGCCAGCAGCTCCTGGACAGGGCCTACACCCCTCCACTTT.

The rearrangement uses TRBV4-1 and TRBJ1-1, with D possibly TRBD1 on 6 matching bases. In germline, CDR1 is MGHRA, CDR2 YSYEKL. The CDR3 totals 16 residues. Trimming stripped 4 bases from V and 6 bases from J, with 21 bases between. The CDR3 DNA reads TGCGCCAGCAGCCCAAGACAGGTTGGAGATCGTGCTGAAGCTTTCTTT. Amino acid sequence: CASSPRQVGDRAEAFF.

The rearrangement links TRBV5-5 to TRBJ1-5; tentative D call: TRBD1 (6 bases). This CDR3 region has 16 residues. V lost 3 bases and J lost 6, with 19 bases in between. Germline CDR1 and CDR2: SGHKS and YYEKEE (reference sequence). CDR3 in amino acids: CASSSLGGGFGQPQHF. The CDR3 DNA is TGTGCCAGCAGCTCCCTGGGAGGGGGTTTTGGTCAGCCCCAGCATTTT.

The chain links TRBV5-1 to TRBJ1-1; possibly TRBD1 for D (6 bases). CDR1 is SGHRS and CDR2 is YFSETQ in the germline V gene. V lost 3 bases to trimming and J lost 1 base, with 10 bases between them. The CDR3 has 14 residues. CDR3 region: CASSSRGANTEAFF. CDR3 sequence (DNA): TGCGCCAGCAGCTCCAGGGGAGCGAACACTGAAGCTTTCTTT.

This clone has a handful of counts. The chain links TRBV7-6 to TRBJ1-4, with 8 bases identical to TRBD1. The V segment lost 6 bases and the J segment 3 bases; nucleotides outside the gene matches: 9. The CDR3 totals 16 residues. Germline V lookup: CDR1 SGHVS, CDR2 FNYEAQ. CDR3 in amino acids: CASSFGQGGANEKLFF. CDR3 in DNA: TGTGCCAGCAGTTTTGGACAGGGTGGAGCTAATGAAAAACTGTTTTTT.

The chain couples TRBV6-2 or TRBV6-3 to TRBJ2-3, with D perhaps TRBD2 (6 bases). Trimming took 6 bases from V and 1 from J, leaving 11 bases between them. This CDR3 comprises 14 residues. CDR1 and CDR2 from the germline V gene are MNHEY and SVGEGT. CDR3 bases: TGTGCCAGCAGCCAGGGACTCCGCACAGATACGCAGTATTTT. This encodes CASSQGLRTDTQYF.

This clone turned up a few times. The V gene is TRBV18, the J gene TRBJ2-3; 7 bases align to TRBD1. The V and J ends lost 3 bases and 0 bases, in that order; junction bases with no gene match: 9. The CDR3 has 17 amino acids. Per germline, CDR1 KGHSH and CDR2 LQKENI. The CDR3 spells CASSPAGQVKSTDTQYF. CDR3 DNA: TGTGCCAGCTCACCGGCCGGACAGGTGAAAAGCACAGATACGCAGTATTTT.

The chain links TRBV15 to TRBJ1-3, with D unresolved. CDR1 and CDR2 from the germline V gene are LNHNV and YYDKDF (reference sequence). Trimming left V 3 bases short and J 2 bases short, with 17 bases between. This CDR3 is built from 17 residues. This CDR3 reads CATSREGGGWAGNTIYF. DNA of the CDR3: TGTGCCACCAGCAGGGAGGGCGGCGGGTGGGCTGGAAACACCATATATTTT.

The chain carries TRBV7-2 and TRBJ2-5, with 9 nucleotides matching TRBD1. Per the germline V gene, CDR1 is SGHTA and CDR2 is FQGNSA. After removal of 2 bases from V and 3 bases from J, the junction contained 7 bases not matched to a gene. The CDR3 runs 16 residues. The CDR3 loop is CASSLFGTGIKETQYF. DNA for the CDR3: TGTGCCAGCAGCTTATTCGGGACAGGGATCAAAGAGACCCAGTACTTC.

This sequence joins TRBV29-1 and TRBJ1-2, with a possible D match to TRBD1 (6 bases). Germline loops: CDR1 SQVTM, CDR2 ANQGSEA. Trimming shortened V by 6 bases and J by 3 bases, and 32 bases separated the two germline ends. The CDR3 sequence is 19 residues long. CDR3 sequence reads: CSVGGIQAAGTTPHYGYTF. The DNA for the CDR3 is TGCAGCGTCGGGGGGATTCAGGCGGCAGGGACAACGCCGCACTATGGCTACACCTTC.

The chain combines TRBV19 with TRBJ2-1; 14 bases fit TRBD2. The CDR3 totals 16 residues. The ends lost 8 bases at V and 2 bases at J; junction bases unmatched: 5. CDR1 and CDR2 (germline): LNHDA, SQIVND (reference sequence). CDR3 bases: TGTGCCAGTGCCGGGACTAGCGGGAGTACCTACAATGAGCAGTTCTTC. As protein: CASAGTSGSTYNEQFF.

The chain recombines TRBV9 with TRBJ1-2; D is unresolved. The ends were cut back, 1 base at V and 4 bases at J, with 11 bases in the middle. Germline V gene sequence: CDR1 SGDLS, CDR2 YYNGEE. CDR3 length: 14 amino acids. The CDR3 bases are TGTGCCAGCAGCGTAAGTCAGCGACTCTATGGCTACACCTTC. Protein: CASSVSQRLYGYTF.

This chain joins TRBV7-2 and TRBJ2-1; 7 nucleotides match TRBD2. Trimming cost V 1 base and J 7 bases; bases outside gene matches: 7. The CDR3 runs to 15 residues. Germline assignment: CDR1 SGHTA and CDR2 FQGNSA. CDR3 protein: CASSLVRSGGNEQFF. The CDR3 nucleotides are TGTGCCAGCAGCTTAGTCAGATCGGGAGGTAATGAGCAGTTCTTC.

The CDR3 here is CASSLGHLAFKAFF. The CDR3 bases are TGTGCCAGCAGCTTGGGCCATCTAGCTTTCAAAGCTTTCTTT. This rearrangement joins TRBV5-8 to TRBJ1-1, with unresolved D. The CDR3 is 14 residues long. Germline CDR1 reads SGHTS; CDR2 reads YDEGEE. V lost 0 bases, J lost 9 bases, and 15 bases lay in between.

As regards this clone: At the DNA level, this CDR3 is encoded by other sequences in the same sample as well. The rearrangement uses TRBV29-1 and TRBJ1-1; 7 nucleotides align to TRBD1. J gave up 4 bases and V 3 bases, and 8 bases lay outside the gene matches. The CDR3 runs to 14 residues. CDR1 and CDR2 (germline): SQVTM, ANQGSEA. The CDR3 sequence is CSVEEGRGSTEAFF. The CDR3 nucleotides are TGCAGCGTTGAGGAGGGCAGGGGGTCCACTGAAGCTTTCTTT.

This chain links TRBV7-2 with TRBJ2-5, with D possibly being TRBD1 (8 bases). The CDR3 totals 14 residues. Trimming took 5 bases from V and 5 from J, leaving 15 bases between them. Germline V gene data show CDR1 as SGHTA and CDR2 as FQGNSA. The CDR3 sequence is CASSQQGGSETQYF. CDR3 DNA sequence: TGTGCCAGCAGCCAACAGGGGGGGAGTGAGACCCAGTACTTC.

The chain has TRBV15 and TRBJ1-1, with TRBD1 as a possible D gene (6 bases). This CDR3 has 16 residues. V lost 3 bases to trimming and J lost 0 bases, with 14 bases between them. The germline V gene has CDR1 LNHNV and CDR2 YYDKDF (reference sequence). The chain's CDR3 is CATSSPRDILNTEAFF. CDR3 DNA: TGTGCCACCAGCAGCCCCAGGGACATTTTGAACACTGAAGCTTTCTTT.

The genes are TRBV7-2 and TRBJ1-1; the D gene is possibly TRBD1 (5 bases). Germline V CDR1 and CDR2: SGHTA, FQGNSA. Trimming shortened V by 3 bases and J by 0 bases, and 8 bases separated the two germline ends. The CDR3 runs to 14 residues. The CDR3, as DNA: TGTGCCAGCAGCTTGACAGCGCTGAACACTGAAGCTTTCTTT. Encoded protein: CASSLTALNTEAFF.

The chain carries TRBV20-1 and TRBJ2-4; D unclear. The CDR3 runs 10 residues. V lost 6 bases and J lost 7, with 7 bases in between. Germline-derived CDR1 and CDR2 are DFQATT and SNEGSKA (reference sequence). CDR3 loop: CSATGNIQYF. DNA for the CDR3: TGCAGTGCCACCGGGAACATTCAGTACTTC.

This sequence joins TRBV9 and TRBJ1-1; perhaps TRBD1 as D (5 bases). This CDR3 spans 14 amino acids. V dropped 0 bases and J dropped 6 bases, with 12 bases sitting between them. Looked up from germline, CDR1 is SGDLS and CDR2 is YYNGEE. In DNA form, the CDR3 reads TGTGCCAGCAGCGTAGACGGGACTAGATCTGAAGCTTTCTTT. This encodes CASSVDGTRSEAFF.

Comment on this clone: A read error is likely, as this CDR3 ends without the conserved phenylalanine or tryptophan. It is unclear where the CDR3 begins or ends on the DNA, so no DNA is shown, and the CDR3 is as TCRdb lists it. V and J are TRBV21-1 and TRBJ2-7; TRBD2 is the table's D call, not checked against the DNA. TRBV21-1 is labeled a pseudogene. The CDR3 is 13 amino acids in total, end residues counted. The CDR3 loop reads CASSKGREAPSSA.